The sequence of this T cell receptor beta chain was determined in a study of blood T cell repertoires in COVID-19. Study information: Italy, Spain and the United States were the sources of the convalescent and acute COVID-19 samples. From T cells, B-cell-depleted T cells, or PBMCs came the material, which was cDNA or gDNA.

As originally analysed: How many nucleated cells were present was estimated from reference gene primer amplification. Profiling relied on immunoSEQ multiplex PCR, and the TCRdb table lists in-frame clones only, not all of them. V, J and clone size reflect that table, while D and trimming were determined from the DNA. The table lists about 210,000 clones, about 81% of them singletons. In Seattle, patients joined the study during active infection and were tracked longitudinally. The germline V gene encodes CDR1 SGHRS and CDR2 YFSETQ. Trimming left V 6 bases short and J 4 bases short, with 16 bases between. CDR3 length: 14 amino acids.

Sequenced input: peripheral blood. The chain combines TRBV5-1 with TRBJ1-2, with D uncertain. The TCR comes from a woman in her fifties or sixties with COVID-19, enrolled during active disease. The CDR3 nucleotides are TGCGCCAGCACTGCCCCGGGGAAGTTCTATGGCTACACCTTC. It translates to CASTAPGKFYGYTF.